These 23 T cell receptor beta chains originate from one sample sequenced in a study of T cell clonality in common variable immunodeficiency. Using immunoSEQ multiplex PCR, the repertoire was profiled, and TCRdb retains in-frame clones only, with some absent. The counts give tens of thousands of clones, none of them seen only once; approximately 2.7% is held by the top ten. Sequenced sample: peripheral blood mononuclear cells. The receptors were gathered from a person between 18 and 75 years old in good health.

There are many counts of this clone. The read ends 3 residues shy of where the CDR3 ends; the end is completed using the germline J gene. This chain joins TRBV7-8 and TRBJ2-1; D may be TRBD1 (6 bases). V shed 3 bases and J shed 4 bases, with 10 bases lying between them. This CDR3 is built from 14 residues. Germline CDR1 is SGHVS and CDR2 is FQNEAQ. CDR3 bases read: TGTGCCAGCAGCTTGGGGGCTTCGTACAATGAG. This sequence encodes CASSLGASYNE. The full CDR3 sequence reads CASSLGASYNEQFF.

This clone was seen at least ten times. The read gets to within 3 residues of the CDR3 end, and the germline J gene fills in the rest. The sample has other DNA sequences that encode this CDR3 too. V and J are TRBV19 and TRBJ2-7; weak D call: TRBD2 (6 bases). The CDR3 runs 12 residues. Germline CDR1 and CDR2: LNHDA and SQIVND (reference sequence). Trimming took off 6 bases at V and 1 base at J, with 7 bases between the two ends. The CDR3 DNA, read in part, is TGTGCCAGTAGCCGGGGGTCCTACGAG. Translating gives CASSRGSYE. The whole CDR3 sequence is CASSRGSYEQYF.

In this sample, this clone turned up many times. The read halts 3 residues ahead of the CDR3 end, with the missing end drawn from the germline J gene. V is TRBV5-5 and J is TRBJ1-4; a possible D gene is TRBD1 (5 bases). This CDR3 spans 14 amino acids. The V and J ends lost 7 bases and 0 bases respectively, with 10 bases between them. Germline V gene sequence: CDR1 SGHKS, CDR2 YYEKEE (reference sequence). Here the CDR3 reads CASGWTTTNEKLFF. The covered CDR3 bases are TGTGCCAGCGGGTGGACAACAACTAATGAAAAA.

This clone has ten or more counts. One end of the junction fails to match germline, which may point to a read error. With the read ending 3 residues before the CDR3 end, the germline J gene is used to fill in that end. This chain joins TRBV20-1 and TRBJ2-7, with 11 positions matching TRBD2. Germline V gene sequence: CDR1 DFQATT, CDR2 SNEGSKA (reference sequence). This CDR3 is 17 amino acids long. The CDR3 sequence is CSARAGTSGYEDYEQYF. The DNA read from the CDR3 is TGCAGTGCCAGAGCCGGGACTAGCGGATATGAGGACTACGAG.

This clone was detected ten times or more. The sequence runs out 3 residues before the end of the CDR3; the remainder is reconstructed from the germline J gene. The V gene is TRBV4-1, the J gene TRBJ2-3; D is uncertain. Trimming shortened V by 1 base and J by 0 bases, and 5 bases separated the two germline ends. The germline V gene has CDR1 MGHRA and CDR2 YSYEKL. The CDR3 is 14 amino acids. Partial CDR3 DNA: TGCGCCAGCAGCCAAGGGCCAAGCACAGATACG. Encoded protein: CASSQGPSTDT. The whole CDR3 is CASSQGPSTDTQYF.

The sample holds many counts of this clone. This CDR3 is CSVRTSGLGETQYF. The sequenced CDR3 bases are TGCAGCGTTCGGACTAGCGGCTTGGGGGAGACC. V gene TRBV29-1 combines with J gene TRBJ2-5; 10 bases match TRBD2. The CDR3 is cut off 3 residues early in the read; its end comes from the germline J gene. Per germline, CDR1 SQVTM and CDR2 ANQGSEA. J was trimmed by 5 bases and V by 5 bases; bases with no gene match: 8. The length of the CDR3 is 14 residues.

This clone was seen a handful of times. The read ends 3 residues shy of where the CDR3 ends; the end is completed using the germline J gene. This chain links TRBV6-4 with TRBJ2-1; TRBD2 might be the D (5 bases). Trimming pared 3 bases from V and 7 bases from J, leaving 10 bases between. CDR3 length: 13 residues. Per the germline V gene, CDR1 is MRHNA and CDR2 is SNTAGT. CDR3 DNA, as far as it was read: TGTGCCAGCAGTGATCAGGAGCGGAATGAG. Encoded protein: CASSDQERNE. The complete CDR3 protein is CASSDQERNEQFF.

This clone was picked up a small number of times. The read halts 3 residues ahead of the CDR3 end, with the missing end drawn from the germline J gene. V gene TRBV6-1 combines with J gene TRBJ2-1; D possibly corresponds to TRBD2 (5 bases). CDR3 length: 13 amino acids. V was cut by 2 bases and J by 8 bases, with 10 bases left in between. The germline V gene encodes CDR1 MNHNS and CDR2 SASEGT. The CDR3 DNA, read in part, is TGTGCCAGCAGTGAACCTCGGCGGGATGAG. It specifies CASSEPRRDE. Given in full, the CDR3 is CASSEPRRDEQFF.

This clone was seen at least ten times. The read is 3 residues too short to cover the CDR3 end, so that end is filled in from the germline J gene. The chain recombines TRBV2 with TRBJ1-1, with 7 nucleotides matching TRBD1. V shed 6 bases and J 1 base; nucleotides not matched to a gene: 2. Germline V gene sequence: CDR1 SNHLY, CDR2 FYNNEI. The CDR3 is 13 residues long. CDR3 region: CASRGQPNTEAFF. The sequenced CDR3 bases are TGTGCCAGCAGGGGACAGCCGAACACTGAA.

This clone was recorded many times. The read comes to an end 3 residues before the CDR3 does, leaving the germline J gene to fill in the end. The rearrangement links TRBV4-1 to TRBJ1-5, with TRBD1 identical over 7 bases. From germline, CDR1 is MGHRA and CDR2 YSYEKL. The CDR3 runs 15 residues. V was pared by 0 bases and J by 9 bases, with 8 bases of the junction left unmatched. The sequenced part of the CDR3 DNA is TGCGCCAGCAGCCAAGAATCAAGGGGGCCGGCGCCC. Its protein product is CASSQESRGPAP. The CDR3, in full, reads CASSQESRGPAPQHF.

There are many counts of this clone. The read is 3 residues too short to cover the CDR3 end, so that end is filled in from the germline J gene. This chain connects TRBV7-8 to TRBJ2-7; 9 nucleotides line up with TRBD1. The V gene's germline CDR1 is SGHVS and CDR2 FQNEAQ. Unmatched junction bases numbered 6, after V lost 5 bases and J lost 4 bases. The CDR3 loop spans 14 amino acids. The CDR3 loop reads CASSDRDRVYEQYF. Partial CDR3 DNA: TGTGCCAGCAGCGATAGGGACAGGGTTTACGAG.

This clone was observed many times. Coverage ceases 3 residues before the CDR3 finishes, and the germline J gene fills in the end. The genes are TRBV18 and TRBJ1-3; D may be TRBD1 (5 bases). Per germline, CDR1 KGHSH and CDR2 LQKENI. Trimming removed 0 bases at V and 5 bases at J, with 11 bases between. The CDR3 is made up of 15 amino acids. CDR3 DNA (partial): TGTGCCAGCTCACCACCGGACACTTCAAGAAACACC. This translates into CASSPPDTSRNT. The whole CDR3 sequence is CASSPPDTSRNTIYF. Drawing the rest from reference TRBV18 and TRBJ1-3, the complete variable domain is NAGVMQNPRHLVRRRGQEARLRCSPMKGHSHVYWYRQLPEEGLKFMVYLQKENIIDESGMPKERFSAEFPKEGPSILRIQQVVRGDSAAYFCASSPPDTSRNTIYFGEGSWLTVV.

This clone has only a few counts. Read data end 3 residues before the CDR3 end; the end is taken from the germline J gene. The rearrangement links TRBV19 to TRBJ2-7, with 10 bases identical to TRBD1. V gave up 5 bases and J gave up 5 bases; unmatched junction bases: 9. Looked up from germline, CDR1 is LNHDA and CDR2 is SQIVND (reference sequence). The CDR3 has 15 residues. This CDR3 is CASSGGGTGDHEQYF. Incomplete CDR3 DNA: TGTGCCAGTAGTGGGGGGGGGACAGGGGACCACGAG.

This clone was detected ten times or more. The read terminates 3 residues ahead of where the CDR3 ends, so the germline J gene completes it. This chain links TRBV20-1 with TRBJ1-2; D remains ambiguous. CDR3 length: 11 residues. Trimming shortened V by 5 bases and J by 5 bases, and 9 bases separated the two germline ends. Germline-derived CDR1 and CDR2 are DFQATT and SNEGSKA (reference sequence). The CDR3 bases that were read are TGCAGTGCTCCTAGGCTGTATGGC. Protein product: CSAPRLYG. The CDR3 in its entirety is CSAPRLYGYTF.

At least ten counts were recorded for this clone. The CDR3 extends 3 residues past the end of the read, so its final part is completed from the germline J gene. The V call is TRBV30, the J call TRBJ2-3; TRBD2 aligns across 7 bases. This CDR3 is built from 17 residues. V trimming: 0 bases; J trimming: 6 bases; junction bases outside the gene matches: 15. Germline CDR1 GTSNPN, CDR2 SVGIG (reference sequence). CDR3 DNA, as far as it was read: TGTGCCTGGAGTGTAAGCTCTGGCGGGGGTCCTGTCGATACG. It codes for CAWSVSSGGGPVDT. The full-length CDR3 reads as CAWSVSSGGGPVDTQYF.

This clone was counted ten times or more. The CDR3 bases that were read are TGTGCCAGCAGGGGGGACTGGCAAGAGACC. Translation gives CASRGDWQET. From start to end, the CDR3 is CASRGDWQETQYF. This chain connects TRBV12-3 or TRBV12-4 to TRBJ2-5; a possible D gene is TRBD2 (6 bases). The DNA ends 3 residues before the CDR3 does, and the rest of the CDR3 is filled in from the germline J gene. The CDR3 covers 13 residues. Trimming shortened V by 6 bases and J by 2 bases, and 10 bases separated the two germline ends.

The table lists this clone with many counts. The CDR3 goes on 3 residues after the read ends, and that part is filled in from the germline J gene. The chain uses TRBV18 and TRBJ1-4; D uncertain. Germline CDR1 is KGHSH and CDR2 is LQKENI. The V and J ends lost 3 bases and 2 bases respectively, with 10 bases between them. This CDR3 is built from 15 residues. CDR3 region: CASSPSGNTNEKLFF. The DNA read from the CDR3 is TGTGCCAGCTCACCGTCGGGGAATACTAATGAAAAA.

In the case of this clone: The CDR3 extends 3 residues past the end of the read, so its final part is completed from the germline J gene. The chain recombines TRBV7-8 with TRBJ2-5; D gene ambiguous. CDR3 length equals 12 residues. CDR1 and CDR2 from the germline V gene are SGHVS and FQNEAQ. Trimming removed 3 bases at V and 3 bases at J, with 5 bases between. CDR3 DNA, as far as it was read: TGTGCCAGCAGCTTGTCAGAAGAGACC. Translation gives CASSLSEET. The whole CDR3 protein reads CASSLSEETQYF.

Many counts were recorded for this clone. The read halts 3 residues ahead of the CDR3 end, with the missing end drawn from the germline J gene. The chain combines TRBV6-1 with TRBJ2-5; TRBD2 agrees at 9 bases. Trimming at V came to 0 bases and at J to 5 bases, leaving 7 bases not matched to a gene. CDR3 length equals 16 residues. Germline assignment: CDR1 MNHNS and CDR2 SASEGT. Partial CDR3 DNA: TGTGCCAGCAGTGAAGCGTGGACTAGCGTACCGGAGACC. This codes for CASSEAWTSVPET. The full-length CDR3 reads as CASSEAWTSVPETQYF.

Points on this clone: From the germline J gene comes the end of the CDR3, since the read stops 3 residues before it. V gene TRBV19 combines with J gene TRBJ1-5, with 9 bases fitting TRBD1. The CDR3 is 16 residues long. Losses at the gene ends were 5 bases for V and 1 base for J; bases not matched to a gene: 6. Germline V gene lookup returns CDR1 LNHDA and CDR2 SQIVND (reference sequence). Incomplete CDR3 DNA: TGTGCCAGTAGTCTACAGGGGGCGAGGAGCAATCAGCCC. Its protein is CASSLQGARSNQP. Given in full, the CDR3 is CASSLQGARSNQPQHF. Variable domain in full (rest from reference TRBV19 and TRBJ1-5): DGGITQSPKYLFRKEGQNVTLSCEQNLNHDAMYWYRQDPGQGLRLIYYSQIVNDFQKGDIAEGYSVSREKKESFPLTVTSAQKNPTAFYLCASSLQGARSNQPQHFGDGTRLSIL.

Notes on this clone: This sequence may be a read error, since a much larger clone differs from it by one base. The CDR3 goes on 3 residues after the read ends, and that part is filled in from the germline J gene. Additional DNA sequences in this sample encode the identical CDR3. The V gene is TRBV7-8, the J gene TRBJ1-2; tentative D call: TRBD1 (5 bases). Germline CDR1 reads SGHVS; CDR2 reads FQNEAQ. CDR3 length: 13 residues. The DNA read from the CDR3 is TGTGCCAGCAGCCAACAGGCTAACTATGGA. This gives the protein CASSQQANYG. The entire CDR3 is CASSQQANYGYTF.

This clone has ten or more counts. The read ends 3 residues before the CDR3 terminus; that terminus is restored from the germline J gene. The chain employs TRBV7-2 and TRBJ1-5, with D possibly TRBD1 on 5 matching bases. Per the germline V gene, CDR1 is SGHTA and CDR2 is FQGNSA. Trimming took off 4 bases at V and 7 bases at J, with 14 bases between the two ends. The CDR3 is made up of 14 amino acids. The CDR3 region is CASSSGQGGQPQHF. The covered CDR3 bases are TGTGCCAGCAGCTCTGGGCAGGGTGGCCAGCCC.

This clone was counted at least ten times. The CDR3 end is not reached by the read, which stops 3 residues before it; the germline J gene fills it in. This chain uses TRBV9 with TRBJ2-5; 9 bases map to TRBD2. Germline CDR1 reads SGDLS; CDR2 reads YYNGEE. The CDR3 extends over 15 amino acids. V shed 4 bases, J shed 5 bases, and the junction held 9 bases outside the gene matches. This CDR3 is CASSSPAGGWETQYF. The covered CDR3 bases are TGTGCCAGCAGCTCCCCAGCGGGGGGTTGGGAGACC.